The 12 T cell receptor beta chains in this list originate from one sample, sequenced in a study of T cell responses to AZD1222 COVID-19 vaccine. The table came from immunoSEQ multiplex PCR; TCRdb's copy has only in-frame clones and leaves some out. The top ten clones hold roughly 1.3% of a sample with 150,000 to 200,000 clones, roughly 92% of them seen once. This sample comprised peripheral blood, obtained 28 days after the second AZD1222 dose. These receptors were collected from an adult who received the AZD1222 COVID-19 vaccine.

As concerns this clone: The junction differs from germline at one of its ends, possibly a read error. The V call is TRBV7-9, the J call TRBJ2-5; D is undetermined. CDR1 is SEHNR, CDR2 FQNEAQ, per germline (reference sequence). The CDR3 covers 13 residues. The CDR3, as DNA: TGTGCCAGCACCTTAGACATTCGGGAGACCCAGTACTTC. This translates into CASTLDIRETQYF.

CDR3 loop: CATSRDRRVFRGNEKLFF. Written as DNA, the CDR3 is TGTGCCACCAGCAGAGATCGACGGGTTTTTCGGGGAAATGAAAAACTGTTTTTT. The chain uses TRBV15 and TRBJ1-4; D unclear. The germline V gene has CDR1 LNHNV and CDR2 YYDKDF (reference sequence). This CDR3 has 18 amino acids. V was clipped by 0 bases and J by 5 bases, with 19 bases between them.

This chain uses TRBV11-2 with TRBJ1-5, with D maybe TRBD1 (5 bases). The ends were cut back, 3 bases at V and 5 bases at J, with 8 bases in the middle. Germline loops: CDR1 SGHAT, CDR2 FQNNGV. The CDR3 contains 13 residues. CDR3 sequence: CASSLGGDQPQHF. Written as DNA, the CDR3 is TGTGCCAGCAGCTTGGGGGGTGATCAGCCCCAGCATTTT.

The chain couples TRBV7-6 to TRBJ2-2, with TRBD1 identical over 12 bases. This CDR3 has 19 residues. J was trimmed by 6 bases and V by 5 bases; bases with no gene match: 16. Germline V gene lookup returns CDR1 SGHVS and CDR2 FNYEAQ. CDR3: CASSPLSGTGGAYPGELFF. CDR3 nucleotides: TGTGCCAGCAGCCCACTATCCGGGACAGGGGGCGCGTATCCCGGGGAGCTGTTTTTT.

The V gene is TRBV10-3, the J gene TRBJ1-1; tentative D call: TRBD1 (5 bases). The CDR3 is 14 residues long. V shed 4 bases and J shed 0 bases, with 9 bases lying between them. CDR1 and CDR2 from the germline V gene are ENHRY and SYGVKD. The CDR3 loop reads CAISGAGMNTEAFF. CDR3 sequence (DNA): TGTGCCATCAGTGGGGCAGGGATGAACACTGAAGCTTTCTTT.

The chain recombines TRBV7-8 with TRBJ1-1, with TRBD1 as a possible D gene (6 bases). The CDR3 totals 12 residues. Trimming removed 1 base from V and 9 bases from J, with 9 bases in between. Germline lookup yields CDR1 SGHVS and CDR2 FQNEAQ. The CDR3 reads CASSLGGGQAFF. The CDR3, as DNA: TGTGCCAGCAGCTTAGGTGGGGGGCAAGCTTTCTTT.

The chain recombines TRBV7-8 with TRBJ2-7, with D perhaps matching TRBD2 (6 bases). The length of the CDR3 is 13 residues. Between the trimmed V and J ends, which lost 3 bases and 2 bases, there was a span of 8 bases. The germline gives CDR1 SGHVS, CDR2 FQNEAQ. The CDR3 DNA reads TGTGCCAGCAGCTTTAGGAGGGCCTACGAGCAGTACTTC. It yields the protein CASSFRRAYEQYF.

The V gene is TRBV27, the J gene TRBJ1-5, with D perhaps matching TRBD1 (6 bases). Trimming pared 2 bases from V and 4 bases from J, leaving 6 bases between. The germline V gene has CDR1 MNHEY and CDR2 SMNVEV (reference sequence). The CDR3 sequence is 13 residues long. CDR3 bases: TGTGCCAGCAGTTTAGGGACAAATCAGCCCCAGCATTTT. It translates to CASSLGTNQPQHF.

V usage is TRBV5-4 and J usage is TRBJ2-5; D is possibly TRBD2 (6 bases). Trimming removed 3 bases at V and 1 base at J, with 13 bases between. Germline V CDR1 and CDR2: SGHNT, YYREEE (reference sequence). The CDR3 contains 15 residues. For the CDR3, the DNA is TGTGCCAGCAGCTCCGGGGGAATCGCCCAAGAGACCCAGTACTTC. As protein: CASSSGGIAQETQYF.

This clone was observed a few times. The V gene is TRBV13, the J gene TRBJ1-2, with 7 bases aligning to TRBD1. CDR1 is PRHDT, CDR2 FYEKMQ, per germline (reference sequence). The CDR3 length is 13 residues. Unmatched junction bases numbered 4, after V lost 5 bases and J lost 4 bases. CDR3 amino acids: CASSRDSAYGYTF. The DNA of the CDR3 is TGTGCCAGCAGCCGGGACAGCGCCTATGGCTACACCTTC.

CDR3 in amino acids: CASSDRSSYNEQFF. For the CDR3, the DNA is TGTGCCAGCAGTGACAGGAGCTCCTACAATGAGCAGTTCTTC. The rearrangement links TRBV6-6 to TRBJ2-1, with a weak D call TRBD1 (6 bases). The CDR3 consists of 14 residues. Trimming removed 5 bases from V and 0 bases from J, with 8 bases in between. Germline V CDR1 and CDR2: MNHNY, SVGAGI (reference sequence).

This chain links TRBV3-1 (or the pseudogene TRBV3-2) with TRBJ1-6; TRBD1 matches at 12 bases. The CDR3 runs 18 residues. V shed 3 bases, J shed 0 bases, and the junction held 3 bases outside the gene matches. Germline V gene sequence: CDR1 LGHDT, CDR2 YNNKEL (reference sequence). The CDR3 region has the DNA TGTGCCAGCAGCCAGGGACAGGGGGCGAACTCCTATAATTCACCCCTCCACTTT. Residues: CASSQGQGANSYNSPLHF.